This T cell receptor (beta chain) stems from a study of shared clonotypes between healthy human individuals. The wider study: A donor's plate count was three for CD4 naive and three for CD4 memory; CD8 naive had two and CD8 memory one.

Points on this clone: As yet, its antigen is unknown.

Findings and limits, study-wide: Shared across a few donors were around 5% of the naive CD4 clonotypes. Clonotype sharing levels among donors were expected to vary with sequencing depth.

The germline gives CDR1 MDHEN, CDR2 SYDVKM. Trimming removed 4 bases at V and 0 bases at J, with 7 bases between. The CDR3 is 14 amino acids. Original analysis: Junction-only sequences without quality scores were provided by ImmunoSEQ, so filtering was different. The repertoire was sequenced with immunoSEQ multiplex PCR; TCRdb's copy has only in-frame clones and lacks some. That table furnishes V, J and clone size, whereas the DNA furnished D and trimming. The sample records a few million clones, 90% to 95% being singletons. The chain uses TRBV28 and TRBJ2-1, with D perhaps TRBD1 (5 bases). Sequences were obtained from naive CD4+ T cells from PBMCs. Noted subset: CD45RA+ positively selected. The clonotype was recovered from a man between 18 and 35 years old in good health. Some clones in this sample may be carry-over from other donors' samples. CDR3 in amino acids: CASSSTVSYNEQFF. CDR3 nucleotide sequence: TGTGCCAGCAGTTCGACAGTCTCCTACAATGAGCAGTTCTTC.